The clone carrying this TCR beta chain is medium-sized within its sample. The J segment lost 0 bases and the V segment lost 10 bases, leaving 6 bases of the junction unmatched. The CDR3 covers 14 residues. Per the germline V gene, CDR1 is MDHEN and CDR2 is SYDVKM. These data are taken from a study of blood T cell repertoires in COVID-19. Participant ages covered about 18 to 89 years across 20 to 25 US areas. Per the original data handling: Nucleated cell counts were estimated from reference gene primer amplification. The table came from immunoSEQ multiplex PCR; TCRdb's copy has only in-frame clones and leaves some out. Clone size and V and J calls were adopted from that table, with D and trimming inferred from the DNA. The sample has some 100,000 clones, 70% to 90% seen once; the top ten hold approximately 2.4%.

The clonotype was recovered from a woman between 50 and 59 years old who had recovered from COVID-19. The specimen was PBMCs or T cells enriched from blood (not recorded which). The rearrangement uses TRBV28 and TRBJ2-7; TRBD2 matches at 10 bases. CDR3 nucleotides: TGTGCCATCGGTAGCGGGAGGAGCTCCTACGAGCAGTACTTC. Residues: CAIGSGRSSYEQYF.